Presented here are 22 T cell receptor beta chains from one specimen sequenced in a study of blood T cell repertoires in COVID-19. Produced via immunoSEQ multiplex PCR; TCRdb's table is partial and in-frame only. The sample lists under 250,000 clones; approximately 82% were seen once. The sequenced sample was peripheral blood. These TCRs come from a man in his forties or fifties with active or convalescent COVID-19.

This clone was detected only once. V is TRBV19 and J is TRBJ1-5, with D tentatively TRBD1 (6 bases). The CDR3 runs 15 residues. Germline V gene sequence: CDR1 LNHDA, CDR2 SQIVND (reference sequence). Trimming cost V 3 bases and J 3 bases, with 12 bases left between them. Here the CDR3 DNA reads TGTGCCAGTAGTATTATAGACAGGTTCAATCAGCCCCAGCATTTT. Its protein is CASSIIDRFNQPQHF.

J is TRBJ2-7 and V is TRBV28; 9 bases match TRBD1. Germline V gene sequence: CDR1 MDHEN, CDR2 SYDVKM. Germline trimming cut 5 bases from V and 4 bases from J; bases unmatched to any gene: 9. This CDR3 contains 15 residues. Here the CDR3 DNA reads TGTGCCAGCAGTCCTCCGGGACAGGGTCGGTACGAGCAGTACTTC. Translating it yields CASSPPGQGRYEQYF.

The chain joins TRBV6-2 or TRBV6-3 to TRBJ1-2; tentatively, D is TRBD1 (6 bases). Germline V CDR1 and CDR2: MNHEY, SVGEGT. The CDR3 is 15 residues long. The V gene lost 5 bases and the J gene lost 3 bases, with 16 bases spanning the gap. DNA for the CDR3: TGTGCCAGCAGTGGGTCGGGACAAGTCGACTATGGCTACACCTTC. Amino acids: CASSGSGQVDYGYTF.

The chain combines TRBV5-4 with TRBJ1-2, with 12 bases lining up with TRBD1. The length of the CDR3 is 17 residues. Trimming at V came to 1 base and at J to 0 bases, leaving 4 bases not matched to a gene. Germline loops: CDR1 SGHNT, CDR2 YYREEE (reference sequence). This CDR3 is CASSLLGQGASNYGYTF. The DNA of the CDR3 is TGTGCCAGCAGCTTGTTGGGACAGGGGGCTTCTAACTATGGCTACACCTTC.

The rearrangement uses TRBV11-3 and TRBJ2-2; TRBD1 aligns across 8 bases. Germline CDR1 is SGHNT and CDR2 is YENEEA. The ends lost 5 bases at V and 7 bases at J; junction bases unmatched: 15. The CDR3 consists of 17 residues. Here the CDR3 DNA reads TGTGCCAGCAGCCTACCCTCGGCAGGGGGCTATGACGGGGAGCTGTTTTTT. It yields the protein CASSLPSAGGYDGELFF.

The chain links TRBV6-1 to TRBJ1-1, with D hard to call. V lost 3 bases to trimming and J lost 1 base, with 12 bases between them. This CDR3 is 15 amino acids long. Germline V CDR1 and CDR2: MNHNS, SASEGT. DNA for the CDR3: TGTGCCAGCAGTGACCGGGGTAAAACGAACACTGAAGCTTTCTTT. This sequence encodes CASSDRGKTNTEAFF.

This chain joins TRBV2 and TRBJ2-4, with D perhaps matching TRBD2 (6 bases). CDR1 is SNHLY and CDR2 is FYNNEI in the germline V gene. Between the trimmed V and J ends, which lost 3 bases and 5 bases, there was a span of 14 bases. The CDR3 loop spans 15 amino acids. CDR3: CASSDWGESENIQYF. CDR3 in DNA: TGTGCCAGCAGTGATTGGGGGGAATCGGAAAACATTCAGTACTTC. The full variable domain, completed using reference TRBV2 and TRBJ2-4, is EPEVTQTPSHQVTQMGQEVILRCVPISNHLYFYWYRQILGQKVEFLVSFYNNEISEKSEIFDDQFSVERPDGSNFTLKIRSTKLEDSAMYFCASSDWGESENIQYFGAGTRLSVL.

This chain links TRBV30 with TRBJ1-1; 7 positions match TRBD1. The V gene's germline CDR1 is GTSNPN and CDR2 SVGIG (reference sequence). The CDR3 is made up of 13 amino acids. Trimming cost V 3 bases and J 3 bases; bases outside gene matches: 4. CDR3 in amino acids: CAWRQTGYTEAFF. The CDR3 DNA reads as TGTGCCTGGAGGCAGACAGGGTACACTGAAGCTTTCTTT.

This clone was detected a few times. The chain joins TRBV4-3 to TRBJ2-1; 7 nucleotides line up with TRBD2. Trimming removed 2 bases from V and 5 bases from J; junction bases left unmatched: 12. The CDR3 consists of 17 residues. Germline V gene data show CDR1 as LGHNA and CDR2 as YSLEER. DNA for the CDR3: TGCGCCAGCAGCCAATTCAACACCGGGACTATACACAATGAGCAGTTCTTC. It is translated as CASSQFNTGTIHNEQFF.

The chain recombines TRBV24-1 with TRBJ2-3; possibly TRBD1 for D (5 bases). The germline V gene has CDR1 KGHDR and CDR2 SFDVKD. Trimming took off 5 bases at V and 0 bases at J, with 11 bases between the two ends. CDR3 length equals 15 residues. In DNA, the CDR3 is TGTGCCACCAGTGGTTGGGCAGGGAGCACAGATACGCAGTATTTT. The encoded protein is CATSGWAGSTDTQYF.

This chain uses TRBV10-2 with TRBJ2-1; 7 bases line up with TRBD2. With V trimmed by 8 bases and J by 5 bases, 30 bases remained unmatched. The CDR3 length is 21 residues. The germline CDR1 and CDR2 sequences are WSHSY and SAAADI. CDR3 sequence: CASLRDKRSPGGEGPNNEQFF. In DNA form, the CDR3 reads TGCGCCAGCCTTCGAGACAAGAGGTCCCCTGGGGGGGAGGGCCCCAACAATGAGCAGTTCTTC.

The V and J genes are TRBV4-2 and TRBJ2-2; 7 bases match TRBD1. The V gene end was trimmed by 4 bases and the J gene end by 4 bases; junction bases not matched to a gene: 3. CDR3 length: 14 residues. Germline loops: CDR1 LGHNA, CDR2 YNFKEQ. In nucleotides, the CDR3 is TGTGCCAGCAGCCCAAACAGGGGCACCGGGGAGCTGTTTTTT. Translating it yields CASSPNRGTGELFF.

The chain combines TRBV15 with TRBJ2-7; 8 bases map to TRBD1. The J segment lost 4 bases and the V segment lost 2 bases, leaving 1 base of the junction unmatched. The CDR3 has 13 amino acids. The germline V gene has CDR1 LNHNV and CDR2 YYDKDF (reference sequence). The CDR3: CATSRRQGYEQYF. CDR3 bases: TGTGCCACCAGCAGACGACAGGGGTACGAGCAGTACTTC. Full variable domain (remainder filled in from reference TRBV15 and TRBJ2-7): DAMVIQNPRYQVTQFGKPVTLSCSQTLNHNVMYWYQQKSSQAPKLLFHYYDKDFNNEADTPDNFQSRRPNTSFCFLDIRSPGLGDTAMYLCATSRRQGYEQYFGPGTRLTVT.

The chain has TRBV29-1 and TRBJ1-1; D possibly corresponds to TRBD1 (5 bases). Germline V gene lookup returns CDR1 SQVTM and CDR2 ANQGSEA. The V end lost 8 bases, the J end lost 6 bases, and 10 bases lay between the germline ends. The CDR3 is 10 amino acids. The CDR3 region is CSPTEAEAFF. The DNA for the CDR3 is TGCAGCCCGACAGAGGCTGAAGCTTTCTTT.

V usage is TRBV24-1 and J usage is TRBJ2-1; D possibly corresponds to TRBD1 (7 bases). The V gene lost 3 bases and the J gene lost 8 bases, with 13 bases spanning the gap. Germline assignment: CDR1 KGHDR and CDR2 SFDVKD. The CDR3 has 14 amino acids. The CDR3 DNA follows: TGTGCCACCAGTGATCCCAGGGGGGCCGATGAGCAGTTCTTC. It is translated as CATSDPRGADEQFF.

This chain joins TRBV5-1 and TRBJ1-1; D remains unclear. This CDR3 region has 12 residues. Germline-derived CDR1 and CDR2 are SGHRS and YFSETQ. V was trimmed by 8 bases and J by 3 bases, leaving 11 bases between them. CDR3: CASSGEDTEAFF. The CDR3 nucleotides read TGCGCCAGTTCCGGGGAGGACACTGAAGCTTTCTTT.

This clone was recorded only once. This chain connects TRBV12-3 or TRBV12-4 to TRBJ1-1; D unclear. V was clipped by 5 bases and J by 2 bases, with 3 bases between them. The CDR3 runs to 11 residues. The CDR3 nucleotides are TGTGCCAGCAGTCCAAACACTGAAGCTTTCTTT. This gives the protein CASSPNTEAFF.

In DNA form, the CDR3 reads TGTGCCAGCAGCTTGAGCCAGGGAAGGGGGTATGGCTACACCTTC. This sequence encodes CASSLSQGRGYGYTF. The rearrangement joins TRBV5-4 to TRBJ1-2; possibly TRBD1 for D (6 bases). V shed 1 base and J shed 5 bases, with 15 bases lying between them. Germline V gene lookup returns CDR1 SGHNT and CDR2 YYREEE (reference sequence). This CDR3 is built from 15 residues.

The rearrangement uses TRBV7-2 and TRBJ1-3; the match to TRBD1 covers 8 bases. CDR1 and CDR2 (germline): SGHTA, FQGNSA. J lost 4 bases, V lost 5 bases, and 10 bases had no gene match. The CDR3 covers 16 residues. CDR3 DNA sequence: TGTGCCAGCAGCCAACAGGGGGGCATTGGAGGAAACACCATATATTTT. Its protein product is CASSQQGGIGGNTIYF.

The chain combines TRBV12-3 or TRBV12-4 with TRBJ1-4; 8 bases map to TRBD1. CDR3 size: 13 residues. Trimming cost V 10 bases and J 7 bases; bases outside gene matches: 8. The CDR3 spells CATVDRDAEKLFF. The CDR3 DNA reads TGTGCCACCGTGGACAGGGATGCTGAAAAACTGTTTTTT.

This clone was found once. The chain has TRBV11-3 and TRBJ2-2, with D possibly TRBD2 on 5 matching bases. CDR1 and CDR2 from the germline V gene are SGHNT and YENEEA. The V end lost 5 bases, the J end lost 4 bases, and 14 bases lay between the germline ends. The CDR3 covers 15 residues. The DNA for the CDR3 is TGTGCCAGCAGCCGCCCCAAACGGGGCACCGGGGAGCTGTTTTTT. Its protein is CASSRPKRGTGELFF. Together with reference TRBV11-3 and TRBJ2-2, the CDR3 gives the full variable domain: EAGVVQSPRYKIIEKKQPVAFWCNPISGHNTLYWYLQNLGQGPELLIRYENEEAVDDSQLPKDRFSAERLKGVDSTLKIQPAELGDSAVYLCASSRPKRGTGELFFGEGSRLTVL.

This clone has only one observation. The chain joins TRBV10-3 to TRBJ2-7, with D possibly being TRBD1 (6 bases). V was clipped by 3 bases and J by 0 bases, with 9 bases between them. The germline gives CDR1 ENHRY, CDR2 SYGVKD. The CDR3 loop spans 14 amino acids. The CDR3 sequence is CAISDETGSYEQYF. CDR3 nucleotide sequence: TGTGCCATCAGTGATGAGACAGGCTCCTACGAGCAGTACTTC.